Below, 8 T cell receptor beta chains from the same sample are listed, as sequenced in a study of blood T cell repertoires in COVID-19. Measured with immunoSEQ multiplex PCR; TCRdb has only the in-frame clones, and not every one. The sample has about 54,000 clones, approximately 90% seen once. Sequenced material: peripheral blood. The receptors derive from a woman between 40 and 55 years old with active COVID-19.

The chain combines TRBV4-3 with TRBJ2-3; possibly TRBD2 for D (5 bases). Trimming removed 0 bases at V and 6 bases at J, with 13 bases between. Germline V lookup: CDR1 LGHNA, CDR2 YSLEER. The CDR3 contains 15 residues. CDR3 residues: CASSQEMVSVDTQYF. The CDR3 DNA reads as TGCGCCAGCAGCCAAGAAATGGTTAGCGTGGATACGCAGTATTTT.

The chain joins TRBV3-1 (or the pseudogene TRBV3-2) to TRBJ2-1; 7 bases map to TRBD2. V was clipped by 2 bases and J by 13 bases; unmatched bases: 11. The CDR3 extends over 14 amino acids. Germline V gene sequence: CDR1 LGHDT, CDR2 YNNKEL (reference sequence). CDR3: CASSQMGTSALQFF. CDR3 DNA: TGTGCCAGCAGCCAAATGGGTACTAGCGCCCTACAGTTCTTC.

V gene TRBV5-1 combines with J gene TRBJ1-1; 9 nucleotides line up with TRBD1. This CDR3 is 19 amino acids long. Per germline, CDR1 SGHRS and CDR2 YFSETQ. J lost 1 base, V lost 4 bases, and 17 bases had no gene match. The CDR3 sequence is CASSADRGSGGLRNTEAFF. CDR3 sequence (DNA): TGCGCCAGCAGCGCGGACAGGGGATCTGGGGGGCTACGGAACACTGAAGCTTTCTTT.

CDR3 region: CSASSILTRDEQYF. In nucleotides, the CDR3 is TGCAGTGCTAGTAGTATCCTGACTAGAGACGAGCAGTACTTC. The V gene is TRBV20-1, the J gene TRBJ2-7, with a possible D match to TRBD2 (6 bases). Germline CDR1 and CDR2: DFQATT and SNEGSKA (reference sequence). CDR3 size: 14 residues. V was pared by 3 bases and J by 5 bases, with 17 bases between.

Here the CDR3 reads CASSGGGGSWGEKLFF. The CDR3 DNA sequence: TGTGCCAGCAGTGGTGGAGGAGGCAGCTGGGGTGAAAAACTGTTTTTT. This sequence joins TRBV6-1 and TRBJ1-4, with D uncertain. In germline, CDR1 is MNHNS, CDR2 SASEGT. The CDR3 is 16 amino acids. Trimming removed 4 bases from V and 7 bases from J, with 19 bases in between.

CDR3 sequence reads: CASSLGGHNEQFF. CDR3 bases: TGCGCCAGCAGCCTCGGGGGACACAATGAGCAGTTCTTC. V gene TRBV5-1 combines with J gene TRBJ2-1; D may be TRBD2 (6 bases). V lost 4 bases and J 5 bases, leaving 10 bases between the germline ends. Germline V gives CDR1 SGHRS, CDR2 YFSETQ. This CDR3 is 13 amino acids long.

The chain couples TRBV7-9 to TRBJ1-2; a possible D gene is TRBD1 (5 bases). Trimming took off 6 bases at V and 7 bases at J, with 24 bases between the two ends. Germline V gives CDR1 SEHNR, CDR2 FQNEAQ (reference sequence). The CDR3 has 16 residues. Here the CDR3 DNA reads TGTGCCAGCAGTCCTTATTCTCGGGGGACGTCCGGTGGCTACACCTTC. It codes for CASSPYSRGTSGGYTF. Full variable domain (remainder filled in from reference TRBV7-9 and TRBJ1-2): DTGVSQNPRHKITKRGQNVTFRCDPISEHNRLYWYRQTLGQGPEFLTYFQNEAQLEKSRLLSDRFSAERPKGSFSTLEIQRTEQGDSAMYLCASSPYSRGTSGGYTFGSGTRLTVV.

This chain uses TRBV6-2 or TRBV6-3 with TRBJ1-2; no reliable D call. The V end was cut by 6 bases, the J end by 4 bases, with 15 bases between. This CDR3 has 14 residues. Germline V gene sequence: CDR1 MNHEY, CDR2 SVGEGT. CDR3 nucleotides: TGTGCCAGCAGCCAGCGGCAGCCCCCCTATGGCTACACCTTC. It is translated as CASSQRQPPYGYTF.